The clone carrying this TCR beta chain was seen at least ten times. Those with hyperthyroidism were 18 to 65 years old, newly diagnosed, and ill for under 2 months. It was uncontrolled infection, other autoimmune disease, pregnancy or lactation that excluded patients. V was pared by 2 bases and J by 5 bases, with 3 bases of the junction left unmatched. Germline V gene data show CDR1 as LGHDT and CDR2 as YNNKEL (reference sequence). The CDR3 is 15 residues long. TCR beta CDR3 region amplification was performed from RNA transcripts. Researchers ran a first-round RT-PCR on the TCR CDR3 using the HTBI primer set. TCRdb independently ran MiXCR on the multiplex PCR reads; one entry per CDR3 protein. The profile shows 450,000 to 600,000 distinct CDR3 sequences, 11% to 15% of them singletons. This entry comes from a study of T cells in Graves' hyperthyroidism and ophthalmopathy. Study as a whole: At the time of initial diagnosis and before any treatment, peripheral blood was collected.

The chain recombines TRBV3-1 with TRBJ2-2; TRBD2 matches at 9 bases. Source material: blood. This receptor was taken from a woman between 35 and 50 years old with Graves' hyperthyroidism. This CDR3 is CASSQLSGGTGELFF. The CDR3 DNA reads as TGTGCCAGCAGCCAACTAAGCGGGGGGACCGGGGAGCTGTTTTTT.